The next 29 T cell receptor beta chains were all read from a single sample in a study of identifying expanded T cells in peripheral blood. Profiled with immunoSEQ multiplex PCR; TCRdb holds only in-frame clones, not every one. The repertoire holds about 78,000 clones, with more than 75% as singletons. Sequenced: blood. These receptors were obtained from a person between 18 and 75 years old in good health.

The chain recombines TRBV7-9 with TRBJ1-4, with D perhaps TRBD1 (6 bases). Trimming removed 2 bases at V and 2 bases at J, with 9 bases between. CDR1 SEHNR and CDR2 FQNEAQ come from the germline V gene (reference sequence). The CDR3 sequence is 15 residues long. CDR3 bases: TGTGCCAGCAGCTTAATCACAGGGACTAATGAAAAACTGTTTTTT. Its protein is CASSLITGTNEKLFF.

The genes are TRBV7-2 and TRBJ1-3; D remains ambiguous. The CDR3 is 14 residues long. V lost 2 bases and J lost 0, with 5 bases in between. Germline lookup yields CDR1 SGHTA and CDR2 FQGNSA. The CDR3 spells CASSLSSSGNTIYF. The CDR3 nucleotides read TGTGCCAGCAGCTTAAGCAGCTCTGGAAACACCATATATTTT. Variable domain in full (rest from reference TRBV7-2 and TRBJ1-3): GAGVSQSPSNKVTEKGKDVELRCDPISGHTALYWYRQSLGQGLEFLIYFQGNSAPDKSGLPSDRFSAERTGGSVSTLTIQRTQQEDSAVYLCASSLSSSGNTIYFGEGSWLTVV.

This clone was recorded only once. This chain joins TRBV27 and TRBJ2-5; 9 nucleotides match TRBD1. Trimming removed 6 bases from V and 1 base from J; junction bases left unmatched: 6. The CDR3 runs to 15 residues. Per germline, CDR1 MNHEY and CDR2 SMNVEV (reference sequence). The DNA of the CDR3 is TGTGCCAGCAGGAGGACAGGGGCCCCCCAAGAGACCCAGTACTTC. Protein product: CASRRTGAPQETQYF.

This clone was seen a few times. The chain recombines TRBV15 with TRBJ1-5; D perhaps matches TRBD1 (5 bases). V lost 1 base and J 2 bases, leaving 15 bases between the germline ends. The CDR3 loop spans 17 amino acids. CDR1 is LNHNV, CDR2 YYDKDF, per germline (reference sequence). CDR3 nucleotides: TGTGCCACCAGCAGAGGGTTTAGGGACGGGGGCAATCAGCCCCAGCATTTT. It yields the protein CATSRGFRDGGNQPQHF.

The chain couples TRBV2 to TRBJ2-3; D may be TRBD2 (7 bases). In germline, CDR1 is SNHLY, CDR2 FYNNEI. V was clipped by 6 bases and J by 3 bases, with 16 bases between them. The CDR3 has 15 residues. The CDR3 sequence: CASRYRGGGTDTQYF. The CDR3 nucleotides are TGTGCCAGCAGGTACCGGGGAGGGGGAACAGATACGCAGTATTTT.

The J gene is TRBJ2-7, the V gene TRBV27; TRBD1 matches 7 bases. The CDR3 totals 14 residues. V was pared by 6 bases and J by 2 bases, with 7 bases of the junction left unmatched. Germline values: CDR1 MNHEY, CDR2 SMNVEV (reference sequence). CDR3 sequence (DNA): TGTGCCAGCAGCCGAGACAGGGTCGCCTACGAGCAGTACTTC. Its protein is CASSRDRVAYEQYF.

The chain is built from TRBV7-6 and TRBJ1-5, with 9 bases matching TRBD1. V gave up 5 bases and J gave up 4 bases; unmatched junction bases: 15. This CDR3 is built from 18 residues. The germline V gene has CDR1 SGHVS and CDR2 FNYEAQ. The CDR3 loop reads CASSPGGQGVDRNQPQHF. The CDR3 DNA is TGTGCCAGCAGCCCGGGGGGACAGGGCGTTGATCGGAATCAGCCCCAGCATTTT.

This rearrangement joins TRBV28 to TRBJ2-2, with 9 bases aligning to TRBD2. The CDR3 sequence is 16 residues long. Trimming at V came to 3 bases and at J to 5 bases, leaving 7 bases not matched to a gene. The germline V gene encodes CDR1 MDHEN and CDR2 SYDVKM. In DNA, the CDR3 is TGTGCCAGCAGTTTTGGACTAGCGCGGGGTACCGGGGAGCTGTTTTTT. It is translated as CASSFGLARGTGELFF.

The chain joins TRBV9 to TRBJ2-7, with D tentatively TRBD1 (6 bases). CDR1 is SGDLS and CDR2 is YYNGEE in the germline V gene. This CDR3 is built from 13 residues. V lost 4 bases and J 2 bases, leaving 10 bases between the germline ends. DNA of the CDR3: TGTGCCAGCAGCCCCACAGGGACCTACGAGCAGTACTTC. Translating gives CASSPTGTYEQYF.

The CDR3 DNA is TGCAGCGGAGACACAGGGGCACAGGGGGCGGATACGCAGTATTTT. The encoded protein is CSGDTGAQGADTQYF. The gene calls are TRBV29-1 and TRBJ2-3; 9 bases match TRBD1. V was pared by 7 bases and J by 6 bases, with 14 bases of the junction left unmatched. The CDR3 covers 15 residues. CDR1 SQVTM and CDR2 ANQGSEA come from the germline V gene.

This chain links TRBV14 with TRBJ2-7; no clear D. Trimming pared 4 bases from V and 7 bases from J, leaving 11 bases between. The CDR3 spans 12 residues. Germline-derived CDR1 and CDR2 are SGHDN and FVKESK. CDR3 in amino acids: CASSLNRREQYF. CDR3 in DNA: TGTGCCAGCAGCCTAAATCGGCGAGAGCAGTACTTC.

The chain joins TRBV7-8 to TRBJ2-7, with 10 bases identical to TRBD1. The CDR3 totals 15 residues. Germline CDR1 reads SGHVS; CDR2 reads FQNEAQ. The junction had 6 bases not matched to a gene; V was cut back by 5 bases and J by 2 bases. For the CDR3, the DNA is TGTGCCAGCAGCGCCAGGACAGGGGGAACCTACGAGCAGTACTTC. This gives the protein CASSARTGGTYEQYF.

The chain joins TRBV10-3 to TRBJ1-5; D may be TRBD1 (6 bases). Between the trimmed V and J ends, which lost 3 bases and 7 bases, there was a span of 10 bases. The CDR3 is made up of 13 amino acids. Germline CDR1 ENHRY, CDR2 SYGVKD. The chain's CDR3 is CAISEGQGQPQHF. The CDR3 DNA follows: TGTGCCATCAGTGAAGGGCAGGGGCAGCCCCAGCATTTT.

The gene calls are TRBV6-5 and TRBJ2-3, with unresolved D. V shed 2 bases and J shed 8 bases, with 11 bases lying between them. Germline CDR1 MNHEY, CDR2 SVGAGI. The CDR3 contains 13 residues. In nucleotides, the CDR3 is TGTGCCAGCAGTTACGACCCCCTGAGTACGCAGTATTTT. This codes for CASSYDPLSTQYF.

The chain recombines TRBV5-4 with TRBJ2-7, with a possible D match to TRBD2 (6 bases). From germline, CDR1 is SGHNT and CDR2 YYREEE (reference sequence). Trimming pared 4 bases from V and 5 bases from J, leaving 19 bases between. This CDR3 spans 15 amino acids. This chain's CDR3 is CASSDPAGLYDEQYF. The CDR3 DNA follows: TGTGCCAGCAGCGATCCTGCGGGGCTATACGACGAGCAGTACTTC.

This clone was observed once. J is TRBJ2-1 and V is TRBV6-6; tentative D call: TRBD2 (6 bases). Trimming removed 0 bases from V and 7 bases from J, with 16 bases in between. Germline V lookup: CDR1 MNHNY, CDR2 SVGAGI (reference sequence). The CDR3 contains 16 residues. CDR3: CASSYSRVWGENEQFF. The CDR3 coding sequence is TGTGCCAGCAGTTACTCGAGGGTCTGGGGGGAAAATGAGCAGTTCTTC.

The rearrangement uses TRBV7-2 and TRBJ2-5; TRBD1 is a possible D gene (7 bases). CDR1 is SGHTA, CDR2 FQGNSA, per germline. CDR3 length: 15 residues. With 2 bases removed from V and 2 bases from J, the gap between germline ends came to 12 bases. Written as DNA, the CDR3 is TGTGCCAGCAGCTTAATGGCGGGACAGCAAGAGACCCAGTACTTC. Translated, it gives CASSLMAGQQETQYF.

The rearrangement joins TRBV5-1 to TRBJ1-4, with no clear D. The germline gives CDR1 SGHRS, CDR2 YFSETQ. V was trimmed by 0 bases and J by 7 bases, leaving 7 bases between them. This CDR3 has 13 amino acids. The CDR3 reads CASSLDGFEKLFF. The CDR3 nucleotides are TGCGCCAGCAGCTTGGATGGATTTGAAAAACTGTTTTTT.

This clone was seen once. The rearrangement uses TRBV27 and TRBJ2-7; D tentatively fits TRBD1 or TRBD2 (5 bases each). In germline, CDR1 is MNHEY, CDR2 SMNVEV (reference sequence). The CDR3 sequence is 16 residues long. V lost 4 bases and J lost 0, with 16 bases in between. As DNA, the CDR3 is TGTGCCAGCAGTTCCCCTAGTAGGGGACCCTCCTACGAGCAGTACTTC. This sequence encodes CASSSPSRGPSYEQYF.

The V and J genes are TRBV2 and TRBJ2-1; no clear D gene. V lost 6 bases, J lost 5 bases, and 11 bases lay in between. From germline, CDR1 is SNHLY and CDR2 FYNNEI. This CDR3 spans 13 amino acids. This chain's CDR3 is CASRPGPNNEQFF. Here the CDR3 DNA reads TGTGCCAGCAGGCCCGGCCCGAACAATGAGCAGTTCTTC.

The rearrangement joins TRBV6-5 to TRBJ2-3; D is perhaps TRBD1 or TRBD2 (5 bases each). Germline V CDR1 and CDR2: MNHEY, SVGAGI. The germline V and J ends were trimmed by 2 bases and 2 bases, with 8 bases remaining between them. The CDR3 extends over 14 amino acids. CDR3 region: CASSYEGFTDTQYF. The CDR3 DNA is TGTGCCAGCAGTTACGAGGGGTTCACAGATACGCAGTATTTT.

V and J are TRBV4-1 and TRBJ1-6; 8 positions match TRBD1. This CDR3 region has 15 residues. CDR1 is MGHRA, CDR2 YSYEKL, per germline. Unmatched junction bases numbered 5, after V lost 3 bases and J lost 7 bases. The CDR3 nucleotides are TGCGCCAGCAGCCAGAGAGGGACAGGCAATTCACCCCTCCACTTT. This gives the protein CASSQRGTGNSPLHF.

The chain is built from TRBV11-2 and TRBJ1-5; D is ambiguous. CDR3 length: 13 residues. Germline V CDR1 and CDR2: SGHAT, FQNNGV. The V end was cut by 1 base, the J end by 6 bases, with 7 bases between. The CDR3 spells CASSLGGIQPQHF. The CDR3 DNA reads TGTGCCAGCAGCTTAGGGGGTATTCAGCCCCAGCATTTT.

This chain connects TRBV4-1 to TRBJ2-3; the match to TRBD2 covers 9 bases. The germline V gene encodes CDR1 MGHRA and CDR2 YSYEKL. The trim removed 4 bases at V and 4 bases at J, leaving 15 bases unmatched. The CDR3 contains 18 residues. This CDR3 is CASSRVHAGTSLPDTQYF. Here the CDR3 DNA reads TGCGCCAGCAGCCGAGTTCATGCCGGGACTAGCTTGCCAGATACGCAGTATTTT.

This chain joins TRBV2 and TRBJ2-7; 9 bases are shared with TRBD2. Germline V CDR1 and CDR2: SNHLY, FYNNEI. This CDR3 is 15 amino acids long. Losses at the gene ends were 10 bases for V and 6 bases for J; bases not matched to a gene: 16. The CDR3 loop reads CATIPPGGGEREQYF. CDR3 DNA: TGTGCCACCATCCCCCCCGGCGGGGGGGAACGCGAGCAGTACTTC. Variable domain in full (rest from reference TRBV2 and TRBJ2-7): EPEVTQTPSHQVTQMGQEVILRCVPISNHLYFYWYRQILGQKVEFLVSFYNNEISEKSEIFDDQFSVERPDGSNFTLKIRSTKLEDSAMYFCATIPPGGGEREQYFGPGTRLTVT.

The genes are TRBV5-1 and TRBJ2-5; 12 bases are shared with TRBD2. This CDR3 comprises 16 residues. The V segment lost 2 bases and the J segment 5 bases; nucleotides outside the gene matches: 7. Germline V gene sequence: CDR1 SGHRS, CDR2 YFSETQ. The CDR3 DNA follows: TGCGCCAGCAGCTTCTACCCTGGACTAGCGGGGGAGACCCAGTACTTC. This translates into CASSFYPGLAGETQYF.

The V call is TRBV6-5, the J call TRBJ1-5; D possibly corresponds to TRBD1 (5 bases). CDR1 is MNHEY, CDR2 SVGAGI, per germline. CDR3 length equals 11 residues. V dropped 2 bases and J dropped 9 bases, with 5 bases sitting between them. DNA of the CDR3: TGTGCCAGCAGTTACGGGGGGCCCCAGCATTTT. Translating gives CASSYGGPQHF.

V gene TRBV5-1 combines with J gene TRBJ2-5, with 10 bases fitting TRBD2. The CDR3 sequence is 17 residues long. The germline V gene encodes CDR1 SGHRS and CDR2 YFSETQ. The V gene end was trimmed by 0 bases and the J gene end by 5 bases; junction bases not matched to a gene: 10. CDR3 bases: TGCGCCAGCAGCTTGGGCCTAGCGGGGGACTCCAGGGAGACCCAGTACTTC. Translated, it gives CASSLGLAGDSRETQYF.

The chain has TRBV10-3 and TRBJ1-1; D is ambiguous. CDR3 size: 11 residues. From germline, CDR1 is ENHRY and CDR2 SYGVKD. V lost 10 bases, J lost 8 bases, and 14 bases lay in between. Written as DNA, the CDR3 is TGTGCCACCTATCGGGCCCCGGAAGCTTTCTTT. Protein sequence: CATYRAPEAFF.